The clone carrying this T cell receptor beta chain has at least ten counts. What it recognizes is unknown. The sample originates from a study of neurological immune-mediated disorders. It was by 5'RACE with 10-nucleotide random UMIs that the cDNA was made. TCRdb reanalysed the 5' RACE reads using MiXCR and keeps one entry per CDR3 protein. The profile covers 55,000 to 75,000 distinct CDR3 sequences, with around 5.5% appearing a single time and 2.5% to 3% taken by the ten largest. The CDR3 has 13 residues. V was pared by 4 bases and J by 4 bases, with 10 bases between. Germline-derived CDR1 and CDR2 are ENHRY and SYGVKD. Study observations and caveats: With the multiple sclerosis repertoire cluster, neither clinical nor MRI features showed any association.

This TCR derives from a woman aged 25 to 39 with multiple sclerosis. The sequencing input was PBMCs. V gene TRBV10-3 combines with J gene TRBJ1-2; D call uncertain. The CDR3 nucleotides are TGTGCCATCAGTGCACGGGGAGGCTATGGCTACACCTTC. Its translation is CAISARGGYGYTF.